The 26 T cell receptor beta chains reported below all come from one sample, sequenced in a study of control samples from healthy donors and cancer patients. This table comes from immunoSEQ multiplex PCR, and its TCRdb copy is limited to in-frame clones, with some not included. The sample includes about 140,000 clones, roughly 92% of them seen just once. Sequencing was done on a sample of blood. The receptors derive from a man aged 25 to 40 in good health.

In DNA form, the CDR3 reads TGTGCCAGCAGCACTGGACAGGGACGGGGATACGAGCAGTACTTC. It encodes CASSTGQGRGYEQYF. The chain couples TRBV13 to TRBJ2-7; 8 positions agree with TRBD1. This CDR3 has 15 amino acids. V shed 5 bases, J shed 4 bases, and the junction held 10 bases outside the gene matches. Germline assignment: CDR1 PRHDT and CDR2 FYEKMQ (reference sequence).

The V call is TRBV10-3, the J call TRBJ1-6; D unclear. Germline loops: CDR1 ENHRY, CDR2 SYGVKD. This CDR3 comprises 17 residues. The germline V and J ends were trimmed by 3 bases and 3 bases, with 15 bases remaining between them. The CDR3 loop reads CAISDKGGPFYNSPLHF. CDR3 nucleotides: TGTGCCATCAGTGACAAGGGAGGTCCCTTCTATAATTCACCCCTCCACTTT.

The chain links TRBV27 to TRBJ1-5; TRBD1 matches 7 bases. Germline loops: CDR1 MNHEY, CDR2 SMNVEV (reference sequence). CDR3 size: 15 residues. The V and J ends lost 5 bases and 0 bases, in that order; junction bases with no gene match: 4. CDR3 region: CASSHRGNSNQPQHF. In DNA form, the CDR3 reads TGTGCCAGCAGTCACAGGGGAAATAGCAATCAGCCCCAGCATTTT.

V gene TRBV28 combines with J gene TRBJ2-1; D possibly corresponds to TRBD2 (6 bases). Trimming removed 3 bases from V and 4 bases from J, with 13 bases in between. CDR3 length equals 15 residues. Germline CDR1 and CDR2: MDHEN and SYDVKM. CDR3 sequence reads: CASSFRGTLYNEQFF. The CDR3 DNA sequence: TGTGCCAGCAGTTTCCGCGGGACCCTATACAATGAGCAGTTCTTC.

The chain has TRBV10-2 and TRBJ2-7, with D hard to call. CDR1 and CDR2 (germline): WSHSY, SAAADI. This CDR3 is built from 12 residues. V lost 2 bases and J lost 3, with 5 bases in between. CDR3 in DNA: TGCGCCAGCAGTGAGGGAAACTACGAGCAGTACTTC. It translates to CASSEGNYEQYF.

The V gene is TRBV2, the J gene TRBJ2-7; D not certain. This CDR3 has 12 amino acids. V was pared by 5 bases and J by 3 bases, with 8 bases between. The germline V gene has CDR1 SNHLY and CDR2 FYNNEI. The CDR3 is CASSPANYEQYF. As DNA, the CDR3 is TGTGCCAGCAGTCCGGCCAACTACGAGCAGTACTTC.

The CDR3: CASSATGENEKLFF. The CDR3 DNA follows: TGTGCCAGCAGTGCGACAGGGGAGAATGAAAAACTGTTTTTT. The chain uses TRBV25-1 and TRBJ1-4; 8 nucleotides agree with TRBD1. Germline V gene data show CDR1 as MGHDK and CDR2 as SYGVNS. V trimming: 4 bases; J trimming: 5 bases; junction bases outside the gene matches: 3. The CDR3 sequence is 14 residues long.

This clone was observed a handful of times. The V and J genes are TRBV3-1 (or the pseudogene TRBV3-2) and TRBJ1-5; no firm D call. Per germline, CDR1 LGHDT and CDR2 YNNKEL (reference sequence). Deletions cut 4 bases from V and 1 base from J, with 11 bases between. The CDR3 covers 15 residues. The CDR3, as DNA: TGTGCCAGCAGCCCAGGTAGGGCCAGCAATCAGCCCCAGCATTTT. It codes for CASSPGRASNQPQHF.

The chain carries TRBV6-5 and TRBJ2-3; 10 nucleotides line up with TRBD1. The trim removed 6 bases at V and 7 bases at J, leaving 10 bases unmatched. The CDR3 runs to 15 residues. The germline CDR1 and CDR2 sequences are MNHEY and SVGAGI. The CDR3 loop is CASSWDRGGVNTQYF. As DNA, the CDR3 is TGTGCCAGCAGCTGGGACAGGGGAGGAGTTAATACGCAGTATTTT.

The gene calls are TRBV29-1 and TRBJ1-3, with D tentatively TRBD1 (6 bases). CDR1 is SQVTM, CDR2 ANQGSEA, per germline. The V gene lost 4 bases and the J gene lost 3 bases, with 10 bases spanning the gap. This CDR3 comprises 13 residues. The CDR3 DNA reads TGCAGCGTTGGAACAGGGTTTGGAAACACCATATATTTT. Translated, it gives CSVGTGFGNTIYF.

The rearrangement joins TRBV7-8 to TRBJ2-1; 10 positions agree with TRBD2. CDR1 and CDR2 (germline): SGHVS, FQNEAQ. The junction had 9 bases not matched to a gene; V was cut back by 5 bases and J by 8 bases. CDR3 length: 15 amino acids. The CDR3 DNA reads as TGTGCCAGCAGCCGGAAGCGGGAGGGCGGAGATGAGCAGTTCTTC. Translating it yields CASSRKREGGDEQFF.

This clone was seen more than once but under ten times. The chain is built from TRBV27 and TRBJ2-1, with TRBD2 matching 10 bases. The CDR3 extends over 16 amino acids. The V and J ends lost 5 bases and 1 base, in that order; junction bases with no gene match: 5. From germline, CDR1 is MNHEY and CDR2 SMNVEV (reference sequence). The CDR3 spells CASSIRLAGSYNEQFF. In DNA, the CDR3 is TGTGCCAGCAGTATACGACTAGCGGGTTCCTACAATGAGCAGTTCTTC.

The V and J genes are TRBV7-9 and TRBJ2-7, with D perhaps matching TRBD2 (6 bases). V was shortened by 4 bases and J by 0 bases, with 10 bases between the two germline ends. Germline CDR1 reads SEHNR; CDR2 reads FQNEAQ (reference sequence). The CDR3 covers 14 residues. The CDR3 reads CASSSGLTSYEQYF. In DNA form, the CDR3 reads TGTGCCAGCAGCTCGGGACTTACCTCCTACGAGCAGTACTTC.

The chain joins TRBV7-9 to TRBJ2-3, with D possibly TRBD2 on 6 matching bases. V dropped 0 bases and J dropped 5 bases, with 18 bases sitting between them. The CDR3 is 17 amino acids. Germline values: CDR1 SEHNR, CDR2 FQNEAQ (reference sequence). The CDR3 spells CASSLARLGRGIDTQYF. The CDR3 DNA sequence: TGTGCCAGCAGCTTAGCTCGGCTCGGGAGAGGTATAGATACGCAGTATTTT.

The rearrangement links TRBV30 to TRBJ1-2, with D maybe TRBD1 (6 bases). The germline CDR1 and CDR2 sequences are GTSNPN and SVGIG (reference sequence). V lost 5 bases to trimming and J lost 4 bases, with 11 bases between them. The CDR3 length is 12 residues. CDR3 bases: TGTGCCTGGGCCTCAGGGGCCTATGGCTACACCTTC. Translation gives CAWASGAYGYTF.

This clone was detected only once. The CDR3 DNA sequence: TGCGCCAGCAGCCAATTTACTAGCGGAAAGAACACCGGGGAGCTGTTTTTT. It translates to CASSQFTSGKNTGELFF. The gene calls are TRBV4-1 and TRBJ2-2; 8 bases align to TRBD2. Trimming took 2 bases from V and 1 from J; bases not matched to a gene: 6. The CDR3 sequence is 17 residues long. Germline lookup yields CDR1 MGHRA and CDR2 YSYEKL.

The chain is built from TRBV27 and TRBJ2-7, with D unclear. The CDR3 covers 15 residues. Germline V gene data show CDR1 as MNHEY and CDR2 as SMNVEV (reference sequence). With 2 bases removed from V and 3 bases from J, the gap between germline ends came to 14 bases. CDR3 nucleotides: TGTGCCAGCAGTTTAGCCCCCTCGGTTCGCTACGAGCAGTACTTC. This encodes CASSLAPSVRYEQYF.

The rearrangement links TRBV9 to TRBJ2-3; D is uncertain. Trimming pared 3 bases from V and 2 bases from J, leaving 4 bases between. The CDR3 has 12 residues. Germline CDR1 SGDLS, CDR2 YYNGEE. The CDR3 nucleotides read TGTGCCAGCAGCGACCACACAGATACGCAGTATTTT. It encodes CASSDHTDTQYF.

The chain couples TRBV30 to TRBJ2-7, with D unresolved. Germline loops: CDR1 GTSNPN, CDR2 SVGIG (reference sequence). Trimming removed 0 bases from V and 3 bases from J, with 9 bases in between. The CDR3 has 13 amino acids. The CDR3 loop reads CAWSVGQIYEQYF. Written as DNA, the CDR3 is TGTGCCTGGAGTGTAGGGCAGATCTACGAGCAGTACTTC.

The chain carries TRBV10-3 and TRBJ2-6, with 8 bases lining up with TRBD1. Per the germline V gene, CDR1 is ENHRY and CDR2 is SYGVKD. The V and J ends lost 4 bases and 1 base, in that order; junction bases with no gene match: 6. The CDR3 is made up of 17 amino acids. The CDR3 nucleotides read TGTGCCATCAGTGTGGACAGGGATCGGTCTGGGGCCAACGTCCTGACTTTC. Amino acids: CAISVDRDRSGANVLTF.

The chain combines TRBV7-3 with TRBJ1-4; D is unclear. V was shortened by 3 bases and J by 8 bases, with 4 bases between the two germline ends. CDR1 is SGHTA and CDR2 is FQGTGA in the germline V gene. CDR3 length: 11 amino acids. CDR3 loop: CASSLREKLFF. The CDR3 DNA reads as TGTGCCAGCAGCTTGAGGGAAAAACTGTTTTTT.

The CDR3, as DNA: TGTGCCAGCAGCTTAGCGATCGCCTCCTACAATGAGCAGTTCTTC. This gives the protein CASSLAIASYNEQFF. The chain has TRBV7-2 and TRBJ2-1; D not certain. Germline V gene data show CDR1 as SGHTA and CDR2 as FQGNSA. The V end lost 0 bases, the J end lost 0 bases, and 6 bases lay between the germline ends. This CDR3 is built from 15 residues.

The chain is built from TRBV9 and TRBJ2-2; 12 bases fit TRBD1. The CDR3 extends over 16 amino acids. Germline V gene sequence: CDR1 SGDLS, CDR2 YYNGEE. After removal of 3 bases from V and 7 bases from J, the junction contained 7 bases not matched to a gene. CDR3 loop: CASSGGTGGENGELFF. In nucleotides, the CDR3 is TGTGCCAGCAGCGGAGGGACAGGGGGCGAGAACGGGGAGCTGTTTTTT.

This chain links TRBV6-5 with TRBJ1-1; 10 bases are a match to TRBD1. Germline CDR1 reads MNHEY; CDR2 reads SVGAGI. The length of the CDR3 is 12 residues. V gave up 6 bases and J gave up 9 bases; unmatched junction bases: 4. The CDR3 DNA reads TGTGCCAGCAGGGGGACAGGGGATAAAGCTTTCTTT. Encoded protein: CASRGTGDKAFF.

The CDR3 loop is CASRVTGNTIYF. CDR3 DNA sequence: TGTGCCAGCAGAGTGACTGGAAACACCATATATTTT. V and J are TRBV12-3 or TRBV12-4 and TRBJ1-3; D is undetermined. CDR3 length: 12 residues. Trimming cost V 6 bases and J 2 bases, with 5 bases left between them.

The gene calls are TRBV6-1 and TRBJ1-2; the D gene is possibly TRBD1 (6 bases). With 2 bases removed from V and 8 bases from J, the gap between germline ends came to 24 bases. The V gene's germline CDR1 is MNHNS and CDR2 SASEGT. The CDR3 runs to 17 residues. The CDR3 region is CASSERWWGGLAIGYTF. The CDR3 bases are TGTGCCAGCAGTGAAAGGTGGTGGGGGGGCCTAGCTATAGGCTACACCTTC.